This T cell receptor beta chain stems from a study of blood T cell repertoires in COVID-19. TCRdb's copy holds only in-frame clones and misses some; the assay was immunoSEQ multiplex PCR. The table records approximately 300,000 clones, around 86% of them present only once. The CDR3 is 14 residues long. Deletions cut 3 bases from V and 4 bases from J, with 11 bases between. The V gene's germline CDR1 is LNHDA and CDR2 SQIVND (reference sequence). V is TRBV19 and J is TRBJ2-3, with a weak D call TRBD1 (6 bases). The sample comprised PBMCs or T cells enriched from blood (not recorded which). This sequence originates from a man under 40 who had recovered from COVID-19. The CDR3 reads CASSIRGWPDTQYF. CDR3 bases: TGTGCCAGTAGTATCAGGGGATGGCCAGATACGCAGTATTTT.